Shown below are 21 T cell receptor beta chains from a single sample sequenced in a study of blood T cell repertoires in COVID-19. The repertoire was sequenced with immunoSEQ multiplex PCR; TCRdb's copy has only in-frame clones and lacks some. The repertoire holds more than 35,000 clones, approximately 80% seen once, with approximately 16% in the top ten. The sample taken for sequencing was peripheral blood. These receptors originate from a man in his 70s with acute or convalescent COVID-19.

The chain links TRBV19 to TRBJ1-5; possibly TRBD1 for D (5 bases). There are 15 residues in the CDR3. Germline V gives CDR1 LNHDA, CDR2 SQIVND (reference sequence). The V gene lost 6 bases and the J gene lost 0 bases, with 12 bases spanning the gap. CDR3 bases: TGTGCCAGTAGGGGGGAGGTAGCTAGCAATCAGCCCCAGCATTTT. It codes for CASRGEVASNQPQHF.

Here the CDR3 reads CASSRQGLDEQFF. The CDR3 coding sequence is TGTGCCAGCAGTAGACAGGGGTTGGATGAGCAGTTCTTC. This rearrangement joins TRBV6-5 to TRBJ2-1; 8 bases are shared with TRBD1. The V gene end was trimmed by 5 bases and the J gene end by 8 bases; junction bases not matched to a gene: 5. This CDR3 region has 13 residues. Germline V CDR1 and CDR2: MNHEY, SVGAGI.

The chain recombines TRBV28 with TRBJ2-1; 8 positions match TRBD2. V gave up 2 bases and J gave up 8 bases; unmatched junction bases: 8. The CDR3 is 15 amino acids. The germline V gene has CDR1 MDHEN and CDR2 SYDVKM. The CDR3 protein is CASSLPPGLVDEQFF. The CDR3 DNA follows: TGTGCCAGCAGTTTACCCCCGGGACTAGTCGATGAGCAGTTCTTC.

The CDR3 reads CASSFTGVTEAFF. CDR3 coding DNA: TGTGCCAGCAGCTTCACAGGGGTCACTGAAGCTTTCTTT. The genes are TRBV7-8 and TRBJ1-1; 7 nucleotides line up with TRBD1. Germline lookup yields CDR1 SGHVS and CDR2 FQNEAQ. The length of the CDR3 is 13 residues. J lost 4 bases, V lost 3 bases, and 2 bases had no gene match.

The chain has TRBV6-4 and TRBJ1-3, with TRBD1 identical over 11 bases. Germline V gene sequence: CDR1 MRHNA, CDR2 SNTAGT. CDR3 length equals 19 residues. With V trimmed by 7 bases and J by 0 bases, 14 bases remained unmatched. CDR3 sequence reads: CASMKDRDRGNSSGNTIYF. The CDR3 DNA reads TGTGCCAGCATGAAGGACCGGGACAGGGGGAATTCCTCTGGAAACACCATATATTTT.

The CDR3 sequence is CASSVTTGTNQPQHF. The CDR3 DNA reads TGTGCCAGCAGCGTGACGACAGGAACCAATCAGCCCCAGCATTTT. This chain links TRBV9 with TRBJ1-5; D may be TRBD1 (6 bases). Germline CDR1 and CDR2: SGDLS and YYNGEE. Trimming left V 2 bases short and J 3 bases short, with 12 bases between. This CDR3 has 15 amino acids.

This clone was counted a few times. The J gene is TRBJ1-1, the V gene TRBV5-1; D is ambiguous. Per germline, CDR1 SGHRS and CDR2 YFSETQ. V was cut by 1 base and J by 10 bases, with 20 bases left in between. The CDR3 runs to 15 residues. CDR3 protein: CASSLSYEGGRAAFF. CDR3 nucleotides: TGCGCCAGCAGCTTGAGCTATGAGGGAGGACGTGCAGCTTTCTTT.

The table lists this clone with a count of one. V gene TRBV15 combines with J gene TRBJ2-7, with 9 bases fitting TRBD2. The CDR3 is 15 amino acids. The junction had 5 bases not matched to a gene; V was cut back by 0 bases and J by 5 bases. The germline V gene encodes CDR1 LNHNV and CDR2 YYDKDF (reference sequence). The CDR3 coding sequence is TGTGCCACCAGCAGAGAGGCGGGAGGGATAAACGAGCAGTACTTC. Translating it yields CATSREAGGINEQYF.

The chain recombines TRBV9 with TRBJ2-3; TRBD2 agrees at 9 bases. From germline, CDR1 is SGDLS and CDR2 YYNGEE. The CDR3 spans 16 residues. The J segment lost 3 bases and the V segment lost 0 bases, leaving 5 bases of the junction unmatched. The CDR3 sequence is CASSVVGGGATDTQYF. The DNA for the CDR3 is TGTGCCAGCAGCGTAGTTGGCGGGGGGGCGACAGATACGCAGTATTTT.

CDR3 sequence: CASSPGQGVNTEAFF. CDR3 coding DNA: TGTGCCAGCTCACCAGGACAGGGGGTGAACACTGAAGCTTTCTTT. This sequence joins TRBV18 and TRBJ1-1, with 10 positions matching TRBD1. The CDR3 is 15 residues long. The ends lost 2 bases at V and 0 bases at J; junction bases unmatched: 0. From germline, CDR1 is KGHSH and CDR2 LQKENI.

The rearrangement uses TRBV2 and TRBJ2-7, with TRBD1 matching 7 bases. CDR1 SNHLY and CDR2 FYNNEI come from the germline V gene. This CDR3 spans 13 amino acids. The V and J ends lost 6 bases and 2 bases, in that order; junction bases with no gene match: 4. The CDR3 spells CASRDRLAYEQYF. The DNA of the CDR3 is TGTGCCAGCAGGGACAGGCTAGCCTACGAGCAGTACTTC.

This clone was seen more than once but under ten times. The rearrangement joins TRBV7-9 to TRBJ1-2, with 9 bases lining up with TRBD1. The CDR3 extends over 15 amino acids. Per germline, CDR1 SEHNR and CDR2 FQNEAQ (reference sequence). J was trimmed by 7 bases and V by 6 bases; bases with no gene match: 12. The CDR3 nucleotides are TGTGCCAGCAGGCCCGCAGACAGGGGGAAATCTGGCTACACCTTC. It encodes CASRPADRGKSGYTF.

The V call is TRBV7-2, the J call TRBJ2-3; a weak D match, TRBD2 (6 bases). The CDR3 is 14 residues long. The germline V and J ends were trimmed by 5 bases and 0 bases, with 9 bases remaining between them. CDR1 and CDR2 from the germline V gene are SGHTA and FQGNSA. The CDR3, as DNA: TGTGCCAGCAGCCCGGGGGTTAGCACAGATACGCAGTATTTT. This sequence encodes CASSPGVSTDTQYF. The full variable domain, rest sourced from reference TRBV7-2 and TRBJ2-3, is GAGVSQSPSNKVTEKGKDVELRCDPISGHTALYWYRQSLGQGLEFLIYFQGNSAPDKSGLPSDRFSAERTGGSVSTLTIQRTQQEDSAVYLCASSPGVSTDTQYFGPGTRLTVL.

In its sample, this clone ranks as medium-sized (0.01 to 0.1%). This CDR3 is also generated by other DNA sequences in the sample. CDR3 region: CASSETTSSDTQYF. The DNA for the CDR3 is TGCGCCAGCAGCGAAACGACTAGCTCAGATACGCAGTATTTT. J is TRBJ2-3 and V is TRBV10-2, with 7 bases that match TRBD2. This CDR3 is 14 amino acids long. Germline V lookup: CDR1 WSHSY, CDR2 SAAADI. The ends lost 6 bases at V and 4 bases at J; junction bases unmatched: 7.

This chain uses TRBV28 with TRBJ2-1, with 10 bases fitting TRBD2. From germline, CDR1 is MDHEN and CDR2 SYDVKM. CDR3 length equals 15 residues. The ends lost 2 bases at V and 6 bases at J; junction bases unmatched: 4. This CDR3 reads CASSLASGSPNEQFF. CDR3 bases: TGTGCCAGCAGTTTAGCTAGCGGGAGTCCCAATGAGCAGTTCTTC.

This clone was found once. The chain recombines TRBV4-3 with TRBJ2-5; D possibly corresponds to TRBD2 (5 bases). The germline CDR1 and CDR2 sequences are LGHNA and YSLEER. The CDR3 spans 15 residues. V shed 1 base and J shed 0 bases, with 9 bases lying between them. CDR3 protein: CASSQVGADQETQYF. In nucleotides, the CDR3 is TGCGCCAGCAGCCAAGTGGGAGCGGACCAAGAGACCCAGTACTTC.

This chain connects TRBV28 to TRBJ2-1, with D hard to call. This CDR3 spans 13 amino acids. CDR1 and CDR2 (germline): MDHEN, SYDVKM. Trimming took off 5 bases at V and 7 bases at J, with 12 bases between the two ends. This CDR3 reads CASSMIIANEQFF. CDR3 sequence (DNA): TGTGCCAGCAGTATGATCATAGCAAATGAGCAGTTCTTC.

The rearrangement links TRBV9 to TRBJ2-5, with 9 bases fitting TRBD2. From germline, CDR1 is SGDLS and CDR2 YYNGEE. The J segment lost 5 bases and the V segment lost 0 bases, leaving 5 bases of the junction unmatched. This CDR3 contains 15 residues. The CDR3 region is CASSVVTSGRETQYF. The CDR3 nucleotides are TGTGCCAGCAGCGTAGTGACTAGCGGCCGGGAGACCCAGTACTTC.

The CDR3 is CASSITGGSSFSYEQYF. CDR3 nucleotide sequence: TGTGCCAGTAGTATAACGGGAGGCTCATCATTCTCCTACGAGCAGTACTTC. The chain combines TRBV19 with TRBJ2-7; 7 bases match TRBD2. The CDR3 runs to 17 residues. Germline V gene sequence: CDR1 LNHDA, CDR2 SQIVND (reference sequence). V lost 2 bases and J lost 0; bases outside the gene matches: 10.

J is TRBJ2-5 and V is TRBV6-6, with D perhaps TRBD1 (6 bases). This CDR3 has 13 amino acids. Germline-derived CDR1 and CDR2 are MNHNY and SVGAGI (reference sequence). Trimming removed 5 bases from V and 5 bases from J, with 12 bases in between. The DNA for the CDR3 is TGTGCCAGCAGTGACAGGATGGGGGAGACCCAGTACTTC. This codes for CASSDRMGETQYF.

This chain links TRBV7-9 with TRBJ1-3, with 7 bases lining up with TRBD1. The CDR3 covers 15 residues. Germline V gives CDR1 SEHNR, CDR2 FQNEAQ (reference sequence). V shed 5 bases and J 2 bases; nucleotides not matched to a gene: 6. CDR3 coding DNA: TGTGCCAGCAGCGCCGACAGGGAAACTGGAAACACCATATATTTT. This codes for CASSADRETGNTIYF.